This TCR beta chain was captured in a study of blood T cell repertoires in COVID-19. Study at large: The samples span acute and convalescent COVID-19 from the United States, Italy and Spain. Sources were T cells, B-cell-depleted T cells, or PBMCs; the material itself was cDNA or gDNA.

Germline V gene lookup returns CDR1 LGHDT and CDR2 YNNKEL (reference sequence). J gave up 6 bases and V 4 bases, and 8 bases lay outside the gene matches. This CDR3 spans 14 amino acids. Original processing methods: Amplified reference gene primers provided the basis for estimating nucleated cell counts. Sequencing was performed with immunoSEQ multiplex PCR; in TCRdb, only in-frame clones are kept and a portion is missing. D and trimming were read from the DNA, whereas the V and J calls and clone size are those reported in that table. The sample consists of 80,000 or so clones, approximately 89% of them appearing once.

V usage is TRBV3-1 (or the pseudogene TRBV3-2) and J usage is TRBJ1-2; 7 nucleotides line up with TRBD1. The clonotype comes from a man aged 45-65 years with acute or convalescent COVID-19. The material sequenced was peripheral blood. As DNA, the CDR3 is TGTGCCAGCAGCCGACGCGGGACAGCAGATGGCTACACCTTC. Translation: CASSRRGTADGYTF.